The rows below give T cell receptor beta chains drawn from one sample of a study of cytomegalovirus exposure and HLA in healthy donors. Using immunoSEQ multiplex PCR, the repertoire was profiled, and TCRdb retains in-frame clones only, with some absent. The data hold around 130,000 clones, with approximately 72% observed a single time. Sequencing was carried out using PBMCs. These receptor sequences come from a human donor in good health. Each CDR3 is given with its conserved first and last residue. The order of the fields is CDR3 length, V gene, clone size, J gene, CDR3 protein. Clone size is given for some rows only: seen once, a few or many times, or a class if the clone is expanded.

>13|TRBV18|.|TRBJ2-2
CASSPGGVGELFF
>15|TRBV7-4|.|TRBJ2-1
CASSSDTSPYNEQFF
>18|TRBV10-3|.|TRBJ1-3
CAIISGTGGKSPGNTIYF
>14|TRBV4-1|.|TRBJ1-1
CASSQVGVNTEAFF
>17|TRBV6-1|few|TRBJ2-7
CASSARQGAGFSYEQYF
>14|TRBV7-8|.|TRBJ1-6
CASGEFPEGSPLHF
>14|TRBV7-9|.|TRBJ1-2
CASSLAEGAGGYTF
>13|TRBV7-8|.|TRBJ1-2
CASSAPGGYGYTF
>15|TRBV5-4|few|TRBJ2-5
CASSQQLGLGETQYF
>17|TRBV5-1|.|TRBJ2-5
CASCRTTSGRSQETQYF
>16|TRBV14|.|TRBJ2-3
CASSQEWTTLADTQYF
>14|TRBV30|.|TRBJ2-2
CAWLPGGIAGELFF
>15|TRBV9|.|TRBJ1-4
CASSATGAPNEKLFF
>15|TRBV7-2|.|TRBJ2-3
CASSLGGPLTGTQYF
>13|TRBV6-1|.|TRBJ1-2
CASSLIWTDGYTF
>17|TRBV5-6|.|TRBJ2-5
CASSTVLAGTGVETQYF
>14|TRBV5-6|.|.
CASSWGQGTVEQYF
>16|TRBV7-9|once|TRBJ2-3
CSSSLTSGGNTDTQYF
>14|TRBV5-4|.|TRBJ1-2
CASNELGRLGGHTF
>14|TRBV27|.|TRBJ1-2
CASRREIGNYGYTF
>14|TRBV4-3|.|.
CASSQDPSAYEQYF
>14|TRBV10-3|.|.
CAISVSGGGGEQYF
>13|TRBV6-5|few|TRBJ2-1
CASTSGRSDEQFF
>12|TRBV7-2|.|TRBJ2-7
CASSLPINEQYF
>16|TRBV7-8|.|TRBJ1-3
CASSSRDRLGGNTIYF
>15|TRBV15|.|TRBJ1-4
CATSRGGQGGEKLFF
>12|TRBV6-6|.|TRBJ2-1
CASSHGEDEQFF
>17|TRBV6-4|.|TRBJ2-2
CASSDPRTGGCTGELFF
>18|TRBV27|once|TRBJ2-6
CASSTQTGVWSGANVLTF
>17|TRBV1|.|.
CTSSQPPLKLAGVEQYF
>14|TRBV11-2|.|TRBJ2-7
CASSLEWTSYEQYF
>15|TRBV6-7|once|TRBJ2-1
CASSKTGTGSKHQFF
>15|TRBV10-3|.|TRBJ1-1
CAISGTGGLLTEAFF
>17|TRBV9|.|TRBJ2-3
CASSVGPRGGRTDTQYF
>14|TRBV5-4|.|TRBJ1-1
CASSATLRGTEAFF
>13|TRBV10-3|.|TRBJ1-2
CAIAQDRFYGYTF
>17|TRBV12-1|.|TRBJ1-5
CASSFGTLLFSNQPQHF
>16|TRBV6-6|few|TRBJ1-5
CASSHAAGGSNQPQHF
>14|TRBV2|.|TRBJ1-6
CATFGGSYNSPLHF
>14|TRBV4-2|.|TRBJ2-1
CASSQGYSSHEQFF
>14|TRBV28|.|TRBJ2-7
CASSLSPASYEQYF
>12|TRBV29-1|.|TRBJ2-5
CSAIQGRETQYF